This TCR beta chain came from a study of T cells in tuberculosis (dated by TCRdb to the late 2010s). Looking at the study overall: In the study, CD1B tetramers and high-throughput TCR immunosequencing were combined to characterize T cells specific for the mycobacterial lipid antigen glucose monomycolate (GMM). General conclusions and limits of the study: The stringent sort gate may have missed T cells binding the CD1B-GMM tetramer with low affinity.

After being thawed and rested overnight, PBMC were stained with GMM-loaded CD1B tetramer, a Live/Dead dye and anti-CD3, and were then sorted on a FACS Aria II. C32 glucose monomycolate purified from Rhodococcus equi was loaded onto CD1B tetramers. Before cryopreservation, the PBMC later used for tetramer sorting had been depleted of CD14-expressing monocytes as part of a separate study. From each donor, around 96,000 tetramer-negative cells were sorted and analyzed together with the tetramer-positive cells. Antigen-specific T cells were sorted from a handful of healthy South African adults using GMM-loaded CD1B tetramers. In regard to this clone: No base-level quality is on record; no much larger clone is a single base apart.

From cysteine to phenylalanine, the CDR3 is 18 amino acids long. Only the CDR3 DNA is retained, 54 bases long and in frame from the first base. V is cut back by 5 bases and J by 1 base, with 8 bases in the junction unmatched. CDR1 SGHTA and CDR2 FQGNSA were looked up in the germline V gene. Because TCR-alpha and TCR-beta chains were sequenced unpaired, no information on chain pairing was available. The immunoSEQ multiplex PCR assay was used to generate TCR libraries, with TCR-beta and/or TCR-alpha/delta assays applied to each sample. The Illumina high-throughput platform was used to sequence the amplified TCR libraries. The study's own analysis went as follows. Clustering and dimensionality reduction relied on pairwise TCRdist distances among GMM-specific receptors from T cells that were either sorted ex vivo or expanded in vitro. Sequence motifs, defined by gene usage and CDR3 content, were tested for enrichment in tetramer-positive compared with tetramer-negative populations. TCRdb obtained this table from immuneACCESS and retained in-frame rearrangements with V and J assigned. These tables miss some clones; where compared with another copy, unresolved V genes account for less than half of the shortfall, and the remainder is unexplained. V and J calls and clone size are copied from that table; D and trimming were computed from the DNA. The sample table shows 55,000 to 70,000 clones, and 80% to 85% are seen once. The ten top clones hold 13% of the sample.

The sample comprised CD1b-GMM tetramer-negative cells sorted from PBMCs. This specimen's cell subset or site label, interpreted: T cells not binding CD1B-GMM tetramer, sorted from same donor. This TCR was recovered from an adult woman with latent tuberculosis. The chain employs TRBV7-2 and TRBJ2-1; 13 bases in the middle match TRBD2. The CDR3 amino acid sequence is: CASSPGLAGALSYNEQFF. The DNA reads as follows: TGTGCCAGCAGCCCAGGACTAGCGGGGGCCCTGTCCTACAATGAGCAGTTCTTC.